Below, one TCR beta chain is given with its context. The antigen remains undetermined. The V segment lost 7 bases and the J segment 5 bases; nucleotides outside the gene matches: 10. Germline CDR1 and CDR2: LNHNV and YYDKDF (reference sequence). This CDR3 spans 14 amino acids. Every subset's genomic DNA went evenly onto several immunoSEQ plates. Using immunoSEQ multiplex PCR, the repertoire was profiled, and TCRdb retains in-frame clones only, with some absent. Among just under 350,000 clones listed, more than 60% were seen once. This record belongs to a study of shared clonotypes between healthy human individuals. Points from the study as a whole: Against clonotypes common to all four donors, non-shared ones had lower generation probabilities.

The gene calls are TRBV15 and TRBJ2-7; TRBD1 agrees at 8 bases. The receptor comes from a young man in good health. The sample was memory CD4+ T cells sorted from blood. Subset in this sample: CD45RA-negative fraction. This CDR3 is CATTSTGVSDEQYF. The DNA for the CDR3 is TGTGCCACCACTTCGACAGGGGTGAGCGACGAGCAGTACTTC.